Following are 18 T cell receptor beta chains from one sample sequenced in a study of cytomegalovirus exposure and HLA in healthy donors. Vbeta (60) and Jbeta (13) primers were used in the PCR. Using immunoSEQ multiplex PCR, the repertoire was profiled, and TCRdb retains in-frame clones only, with some absent. The sample holds some 120,000 clones; roughly 82% are singletons and the top ten take approximately 5.5%. The sequenced sample consisted of PBMCs. The source of these receptors is a man between 18 and 29 years old in good health and CMV-seropositive.

CDR3 sequence: CASSSGQNTEAFF. Here the CDR3 DNA reads TGTGCCAGCAGCTCGGGACAGAACACTGAAGCTTTCTTT. The rearrangement uses TRBV5-4 and TRBJ1-1, with TRBD1 as a possible D gene (6 bases). Deletions cut 3 bases from V and 1 base from J, with 7 bases between. CDR3 length: 13 residues. CDR1 and CDR2 (germline): SGHNT, YYREEE (reference sequence).

A note on this clone: The germline gene is not matched at one end of the junction; a read error may be the cause. The V call is TRBV29-1, the J call TRBJ2-6, with 10 bases matching TRBD1. Germline loops: CDR1 SQVTM, CDR2 ANQGSEA. This CDR3 has 16 residues. CDR3 amino acids: CSVVPTGGAGANGLTF. The CDR3 DNA reads TGCAGCGTTGTTCCGACAGGGGGCGCTGGGGCCAACGGCCTGACTTTC.

This clone was observed a handful of times. The chain combines TRBV19 with TRBJ1-5; TRBD1 might be the D (6 bases). Trimming took 5 bases from V and 11 from J, leaving 16 bases between them. This CDR3 contains 13 residues. CDR1 and CDR2 (germline): LNHDA, SQIVND (reference sequence). CDR3 sequence reads: CASSARGGETQHF. In nucleotides, the CDR3 is TGTGCCAGTAGTGCCCGCGGGGGCGAGACCCAGCATTTT. Drawing the rest from reference TRBV19 and TRBJ1-5, the complete variable domain is DGGITQSPKYLFRKEGQNVTLSCEQNLNHDAMYWYRQDPGQGLRLIYYSQIVNDFQKGDIAEGYSVSREKKESFPLTVTSAQKNPTAFYLCASSARGGETQHFGDGTRLSIL.

The rearrangement joins TRBV4-1 to TRBJ1-2; D unclear. Between the trimmed V and J ends, which lost 4 bases and 7 bases, there was a span of 16 bases. CDR1 and CDR2 (germline): MGHRA, YSYEKL. The CDR3 is 14 residues long. CDR3 bases: TGCGCCAGCAGCCCCATTACGGGGAAGAGTGGCTACACCTTC. The encoded protein is CASSPITGKSGYTF.

This clone came up once. This chain links TRBV7-9 with TRBJ1-4; D call uncertain. The germline gives CDR1 SEHNR, CDR2 FQNEAQ (reference sequence). This CDR3 has 14 residues. V was trimmed by 1 base and J by 7 bases, leaving 10 bases between them. The CDR3 here is CASSLGEVREKLFF. For the CDR3, the DNA is TGTGCCAGCAGCTTAGGAGAGGTGCGTGAAAAACTGTTTTTT.

This chain joins TRBV6-4 and TRBJ2-2; 8 nucleotides agree with TRBD1. V trimming: 5 bases; J trimming: 1 base; junction bases outside the gene matches: 6. The CDR3 has 16 residues. Germline values: CDR1 MRHNA, CDR2 SNTAGT. The CDR3, as DNA: TGTGCCAGCAGTTTCCAGGGGGCACGGAACACCGGGGAGCTGTTTTTT. Its translation is CASSFQGARNTGELFF.

The V and J genes are TRBV6-1 and TRBJ1-1; tentatively, D is TRBD1 (5 bases). The CDR3 is made up of 13 amino acids. Looked up from germline, CDR1 is MNHNS and CDR2 is SASEGT. Deletions cut 5 bases from V and 2 bases from J, with 9 bases between. CDR3 in amino acids: CASSPRVNTEAFF. Here the CDR3 DNA reads TGTGCCAGCAGTCCCAGGGTAAACACTGAAGCTTTCTTT.

The CDR3 spells CASSLARVPYNEQFF. CDR3 DNA sequence: TGCGCCAGCAGCTTGGCTCGGGTCCCTTACAATGAGCAGTTCTTC. The rearrangement uses TRBV5-1 and TRBJ2-1, with no clear D. The germline V gene encodes CDR1 SGHRS and CDR2 YFSETQ. Trimming stripped 0 bases from V and 4 bases from J, with 11 bases between. The CDR3 is 15 amino acids.

The chain recombines TRBV29-1 with TRBJ1-3, with TRBD1 identical over 10 bases. The CDR3 is 13 residues long. Trimming at V came to 7 bases and at J to 2 bases, leaving 2 bases not matched to a gene. Germline V gene sequence: CDR1 SQVTM, CDR2 ANQGSEA. CDR3 protein: CSAGQGAGNTIYF. The CDR3 DNA sequence: TGCAGCGCCGGACAGGGGGCTGGAAACACCATATATTTT.

The J gene is TRBJ2-6, the V gene TRBV25-1, with D possibly matching TRBD1 (6 bases). Germline V lookup: CDR1 MGHDK, CDR2 SYGVNS. CDR3 length: 13 amino acids. Trimming removed 4 bases at V and 7 bases at J, with 8 bases between. CDR3 residues: CASSVTGANVLTF. The DNA for the CDR3 is TGTGCCAGCAGTGTGACAGGAGCCAACGTCCTGACTTTC.

The J gene is TRBJ1-3, the V gene TRBV7-8, with TRBD1 identical over 7 bases. This CDR3 comprises 14 residues. The ends lost 3 bases at V and 3 bases at J; junction bases unmatched: 2. CDR1 is SGHVS, CDR2 FQNEAQ, per germline. The CDR3 region is CASSFRDSGNTIYF. CDR3 sequence (DNA): TGTGCCAGCAGCTTTAGGGACAGTGGAAACACCATATATTTT.

The CDR3 DNA is TGTGCCAGTTCGGACAGGGTGGGAGAATTGGGGAACACTGAAGCTTTCTTT. Translation: CASSDRVGELGNTEAFF. J is TRBJ1-1 and V is TRBV28, with 8 bases aligning to TRBD1. Trimming took 9 bases from V and 1 from J; bases not matched to a gene: 16. Germline V lookup: CDR1 MDHEN, CDR2 SYDVKM. The CDR3 totals 17 residues. Combining the CDR3 with reference TRBV28 and TRBJ1-1 gives the whole variable domain DVKVTQSSRYLVKRTGEKVFLECVQDMDHENMFWYRQDPGLGLRLIYFSYDVKMKEKGDIPEGYSVSREKKERFSLILESASTNQTSMYLCASSDRVGELGNTEAFFGQGTRLTVV.

The J gene is TRBJ1-1, the V gene TRBV29-1, with TRBD1 matching 10 bases. The CDR3 extends over 14 amino acids. Germline V gives CDR1 SQVTM, CDR2 ANQGSEA. V gave up 7 bases and J gave up 4 bases; unmatched junction bases: 9. CDR3 nucleotide sequence: TGCAGCGCTGGCGGGACAGGGGTTCGCACTGAAGCTTTCTTT. Translation gives CSAGGTGVRTEAFF.

This chain joins TRBV27 and TRBJ1-5; D gene unclear. V lost 5 bases, J lost 7 bases, and 12 bases lay in between. The germline V gene encodes CDR1 MNHEY and CDR2 SMNVEV (reference sequence). The CDR3 contains 13 residues. CDR3 in amino acids: CASSPTLRQPQHF. CDR3 in DNA: TGTGCCAGCAGTCCGACTTTGAGACAGCCCCAGCATTTT.

The J gene is TRBJ2-1, the V gene TRBV19; TRBD2 matches at 8 bases. V lost 2 bases, J lost 6 bases, and 6 bases stayed unmatched. The germline V gene encodes CDR1 LNHDA and CDR2 SQIVND (reference sequence). This CDR3 is 15 amino acids long. CDR3 bases: TGTGCCAGTAGTATAAGCGGGAGTTTGGTCAATGAGCAGTTCTTC. Its protein product is CASSISGSLVNEQFF.

CDR3 in amino acids: CASIGGTYEQYF. The DNA of the CDR3 is TGTGCCAGCATCGGAGGCACCTACGAGCAGTACTTC. The J gene is TRBJ2-7, the V gene TRBV28; possibly TRBD2 for D (5 bases). Germline loops: CDR1 MDHEN, CDR2 SYDVKM. The CDR3 length is 12 residues. Trimming took 7 bases from V and 2 from J, leaving 9 bases between them.

This sequence joins TRBV5-1 and TRBJ1-4; D perhaps matches TRBD1 (6 bases). With 4 bases removed from V and 0 bases from J, the gap between germline ends came to 19 bases. CDR3 length: 18 residues. The germline gives CDR1 SGHRS, CDR2 YFSETQ. CDR3 protein: CASSLFGTGQPTNEKLFF. DNA for the CDR3: TGCGCCAGCAGCCTTTTTGGCACCGGACAGCCAACTAATGAAAAACTGTTTTTT.

This chain uses TRBV2 with TRBJ1-1; D is perhaps TRBD1 (5 bases). CDR1 and CDR2 from the germline V gene are SNHLY and FYNNEI. Trimming shortened V by 7 bases and J by 0 bases, and 9 bases separated the two germline ends. The CDR3 is made up of 13 amino acids. CDR3: CASKGLLNTEAFF. CDR3 DNA: TGTGCCAGCAAGGGACTTTTGAACACTGAAGCTTTCTTT.